Reported below is one TCR beta chain. What it binds is not known. This record comes from a study of T cells in Graves' hyperthyroidism and ophthalmopathy. This CDR3 spans 13 amino acids. V lost 8 bases to trimming and J lost 5 bases, with 16 bases between them. CDR1 is SGHRS, CDR2 YFSETQ, per germline. Findings of the study overall: For ophthalmopathy, model prediction preceded onset by a median around 7 months. Appearing also in blood were most of the thyroid clonotypes expanded above 0.001.

What was amplified from RNA transcripts were TCR beta CDR3 regions. First-round RT-PCR targeting the TCR CDR3 was performed with the HTBI primer set. TCRdb used MiXCR to reprocess the multiplex PCR reads, holding one entry per CDR3 protein. The data show under 350,000 distinct CDR3 sequences, about a sixth seen once. Subjects with ophthalmopathy showed a Clinical Activity Score no lower than 3, a NOSPECS grade no lower than 4, and a duration shorter than 3 months. Sequences were obtained from blood. This sequence joins TRBV5-1 and TRBJ2-5; tentatively, D is TRBD1 or TRBD2 (5 bases each). The clonotype originates from a woman aged 60 to 75 with Graves' ophthalmopathy. As DNA, the CDR3 is TGCGCCAGTCGGGACCTGCTTAGGGAGACCCAGTACTTC. It codes for CASRDLLRETQYF.